Below are 11 T cell receptor beta chains sequenced from a single sample in a study of vaccination and CD4 T cells after COVID-19. Sequenced with the Oncomine TCR Beta short-read assay was DNA taken from cultured CD4+ T cells. TCRdb itself ran the PCR reads through MiXCR, one entry per CDR3 protein. The sample comprises about 12,000 distinct CDR3 sequences, approximately 60% of which are singletons, and less than 15% rests with the top ten. For these TCRs, the target antigens are not known. Noted treatment: approximately 10-day PBMC culture with coronavirus spike peptide pools or control peptides (ViraFEST assay). What was sequenced was CD4+ T cells from blood, cultured in vitro. These receptors came from a human donor who had recovered from COVID-19.

In its sample, this clonotype was seen once. This chain connects TRBV30 to TRBJ2-7, with a possible D match to TRBD1 (6 bases). Germline assignment: CDR1 GTSNPN and CDR2 SVGIG (reference sequence). Trimming shortened V by 5 bases and J by 2 bases, and 13 bases separated the two germline ends. The CDR3 contains 13 residues. The CDR3 sequence: CAWELGAPYEQYF. The DNA for the CDR3 is TGTGCCTGGGAGTTGGGGGCCCCCTACGAGCAGTACTTC.

The gene calls are TRBV4-3 and TRBJ2-7; 8 nucleotides align to TRBD1. The CDR3 is 19 amino acids. After removal of 0 bases from V and 4 bases from J, the junction contained 17 bases not matched to a gene. CDR1 and CDR2 from the germline V gene are LGHNA and YSLEER. In nucleotides, the CDR3 is TGCGCCAGCAGCCAAGAATTGGGGCGCCGGACAGGGCTCAAATACGAGCAGTACTTC. Its translation is CASSQELGRRTGLKYEQYF.

This clonotype was observed a single time. The V and J genes are TRBV11-2 and TRBJ1-2; D remains ambiguous. Per germline, CDR1 SGHAT and CDR2 FQNNGV. CDR3 length: 16 amino acids. Deletions cut 4 bases from V and 3 bases from J, with 18 bases between. The CDR3 here is CASSSQTRRTDYGYTF. CDR3 in DNA: TGTGCCAGCAGCTCTCAGACCCGCCGGACGGACTATGGCTACACCTTC.

The chain recombines TRBV2 with TRBJ2-7; TRBD2 aligns across 13 bases. Germline CDR1 and CDR2: SNHLY and FYNNEI. The CDR3 extends over 14 amino acids. The V segment lost 7 bases and the J segment 7 bases; nucleotides outside the gene matches: 7. CDR3 sequence reads: CASIPGTSGTEQYF. The CDR3 region has the DNA TGTGCCAGCATTCCCGGGACTAGCGGGACAGAGCAGTACTTC.

This clonotype was seen a handful of times. J is TRBJ1-5 and V is TRBV7-8; no clear D gene. The germline CDR1 and CDR2 sequences are SGHVS and FQNEAQ. The CDR3 is 14 residues long. V shed 1 base and J shed 0 bases, with 4 bases lying between them. CDR3 region: CASSLVVSNQPQHF. In nucleotides, the CDR3 is TGTGCCAGCAGCTTAGTTGTTAGCAATCAGCCCCAGCATTTT.

The chain uses TRBV28 and TRBJ1-2, with D possibly being TRBD1 (5 bases). CDR1 MDHEN and CDR2 SYDVKM come from the germline V gene. The CDR3 runs 13 residues. V was clipped by 5 bases and J by 6 bases, with 13 bases between them. CDR3 DNA sequence: TGTGCCAGCAGTCTGGGGGGTGGTCATGGCTACACCTTC. This encodes CASSLGGGHGYTF.

This clonotype was counted a single time. The V call is TRBV18, the J call TRBJ1-2, with D uncertain. Per the germline V gene, CDR1 is KGHSH and CDR2 is LQKENI. The CDR3 is 11 amino acids. Trimming took 9 bases from V and 7 from J, leaving 12 bases between them. CDR3 nucleotides: TGTGCCAGTTCCCCCGGCCGTGGCTACACCTTC. It encodes CASSPGRGYTF.

The genes are TRBV6-1 and TRBJ2-3, with TRBD2 matching 12 bases. This CDR3 has 15 residues. V lost 3 bases to trimming and J lost 4 bases; unmatched junction nucleotides: 2. Germline loops: CDR1 MNHNS, CDR2 SASEGT. The CDR3 nucleotides are TGTGCCAGCAGTGACCTAGCGGGAGGGCCAGATACGCAGTATTTT. Its protein product is CASSDLAGGPDTQYF.

V gene TRBV6-2 or TRBV6-3 combines with J gene TRBJ2-2; D is ambiguous. The V gene lost 0 bases and the J gene lost 1 base, with 3 bases spanning the gap. This CDR3 spans 14 amino acids. Germline loops: CDR1 MNHEY, CDR2 SVGEGT. CDR3 in DNA: TGTGCCAGCAGTTACTCGTGGAACACCGGGGAGCTGTTTTTT. This encodes CASSYSWNTGELFF.

V is TRBV19 and J is TRBJ2-5, with D possibly matching TRBD2 (5 bases). The ends were cut back, 5 bases at V and 5 bases at J, with 18 bases in the middle. CDR1 LNHDA and CDR2 SQIVND come from the germline V gene (reference sequence). There are 15 residues in the CDR3. CDR3 DNA: TGTGCCAGTAGTCGACGGTCCGGGAATCGGGAGACCCAGTACTTC. It yields the protein CASSRRSGNRETQYF.

This clonotype was recorded a few times. The V call is TRBV6-2 or TRBV6-3, the J call TRBJ2-3; 9 nucleotides align to TRBD2. The CDR3 totals 16 residues. The germline CDR1 and CDR2 sequences are MNHEY and SVGEGT. V shed 2 bases, J shed 1 base, and the junction held 4 bases outside the gene matches. CDR3 in amino acids: CASSYTRTSGTDTQYF. The DNA for the CDR3 is TGTGCCAGCAGTTACACTCGGACTAGCGGCACAGATACGCAGTATTTT.